The rows below give T cell receptor beta chains drawn from one sample of a study of blood T cell repertoires in COVID-19. Libraries were prepared by immunoSEQ multiplex PCR; TCRdb keeps only in-frame clonotypes and omits some of them. The sample lists around 250,000 clones, around 84% occurring once. Sequenced material: peripheral blood. The receptors stem from a woman between 40 and 50 years old who had recovered from COVID-19. CDR3s include the opening cysteine and the closing phenylalanine or tryptophan. The D gene is left open where the match is weak. Expanded clones are given a class, and other clones once, few, many or no size at all.

TRBV30	TRBD1	.	TRBJ1-3	TGTGCCTGGATTCTGAGGGGACAGGACTATCGCTCTGGAAACACCATATATTTT	CAWILRGQDYRSGNTIYF
TRBV28	TRBD1	.	TRBJ2-6	TGTGCCAGCACTCAGGGGACAGTCTCTGGGGCCAACGTCCTGACTTTC	CASTQGTVSGANVLTF
TRBV6-1	.	.	TRBJ1-2	TGTGCCAGCAGGTCCGGGGAAAACTATGGCTACACCTTC	CASRSGENYGYTF
TRBV6-5	.	.	TRBJ2-1	TGTGCCAGCAGTTTCTCACAGAACAATGAGCAGTTCTTC	CASSFSQNNEQFF
TRBV7-3	.	.	TRBJ1-1	TGTGCCAGCAGCGAAACCAGGGGATCGAACACTGAAGCTTTCTTT	CASSETRGSNTEAFF
TRBV11-2	TRBD1	.	TRBJ1-2	TGTGCCAGCAGCTTGGGGACAGTATATGGCTACACCTTC	CASSLGTVYGYTF
TRBV5-4	.	.	TRBJ1-1	TGTGCCAGCAGCTTGGATGAGGCCCCCGGTGTTGAAGCTTTCTTT	CASSLDEAPGVEAFF
TRBV12-3/TRBV12-4	.	.	TRBJ1-1	TGTGCCAGCAGATGGGAGGGGTCTGAAGCTTTCTTT	CASRWEGSEAFF
TRBV6-1	TRBD1	few	TRBJ2-1	TGTGCCAGCAGTGCCGGGACAGAGAACAATGAGCAGTTCTTC	CASSAGTENNEQFF
TRBV2	TRBD1	.	TRBJ2-7	TGTGCCAGCAGTGTGGGACAGGGAGCCGTCTACGAGCAGTACTTC	CASSVGQGAVYEQYF
TRBV24-1	TRBD2	.	TRBJ2-1	TGTGCCACCAGTGATTCAAGCGGGGGGGCCTCCTACAATGAGCAGTTCTTC	CATSDSSGGASYNEQFF